Listed here are 20 T cell receptor beta chains from one sample, sequenced in a study of post-analysis software for immune sequencing data (dated by TCRdb to between 2014 and 2016). Antigens of these TCRs are unknown. Results and caveats for the whole study, not just this receptor: Patients showed significantly higher frequencies than controls for a few TRBV segments, among them TRBV5-6, TRBV5-1 and TRBV20-1.

The library was made by PCR. Sequencing was carried out with an Illumina HiSeq 2500. To reduce PCR and sequencing biases, unique molecular identifiers were built into the TCR beta cDNA libraries. TCRdb trimmed public reads at Q25 via fastp, called clones via MiXCR and kept in-frame beta chains. Each CDR3 protein gets just one entry, which takes the most common genes and DNA from the rows behind it. The sample table contains approximately 690,000 distinct CDR3 sequences; only one count was recorded for about 60% of them. Roughly 10% of the sample is in the top ten clones. Input material: blood. The receptor set was obtained from a girl aged 2 to 9 with multiple sclerosis.

The genes are TRBV2 and TRBJ2-1, with 8 bases identical to TRBD2. CDR1 is SNHLY and CDR2 is FYNNEI in the germline V gene. The CDR3 has 13 amino acids. The V and J ends lost 9 bases and 4 bases, in that order; junction bases with no gene match: 5. In nucleotides, the CDR3 is TGTGCCAGGGGGGCTAGCGGGTACAATGAGCAGTTCTTC. This sequence encodes CARGASGYNEQFF.

This CDR3 is CSVERDLVDEQFF. CDR3 sequence (DNA): TGCAGTGTTGAAAGGGACCTAGTGGATGAGCAGTTCTTC. This chain connects TRBV20-1 to TRBJ2-1, with D possibly being TRBD1 or TRBD2 (5 bases each). The V end lost 7 bases, the J end lost 8 bases, and 18 bases lay between the germline ends. The CDR3 is 13 residues long. The germline V gene has CDR1 DFQATT and CDR2 SNEGSKA (reference sequence).

J is TRBJ2-4 and V is TRBV29-1, with D perhaps being TRBD1 or TRBD2 (5 bases each). The CDR3 loop spans 13 amino acids. The V end was cut by 6 bases, the J end by 2 bases, with 11 bases between. Germline V CDR1 and CDR2: SQVTM, ANQGSEA. The CDR3 nucleotides are TGCAGCGTGGTGGGACGGCCCAAAAACATTCAGTACTTC. This translates into CSVVGRPKNIQYF.

The J gene is TRBJ1-1, the V gene TRBV7-9, with TRBD1 identical over 9 bases. V trimming: 2 bases; J trimming: 4 bases; junction bases outside the gene matches: 5. Looked up from germline, CDR1 is SEHNR and CDR2 is FQNEAQ (reference sequence). This CDR3 has 15 amino acids. The chain's CDR3 is CASSLKQGATTEAFF. The CDR3 DNA sequence: TGTGCCAGCAGCTTAAAACAGGGGGCGACCACTGAAGCTTTCTTT.

V is TRBV4-1 and J is TRBJ2-1; D ambiguous. V lost 0 bases, J lost 8 bases, and 8 bases lay in between. The V gene's germline CDR1 is MGHRA and CDR2 YSYEKL. The CDR3 extends over 13 amino acids. The DNA of the CDR3 is TGCGCCAGCAGCCAAGAAAACTCCCATGAGCAGTTCTTC. It yields the protein CASSQENSHEQFF.

CDR3 nucleotides: TGTGCCAGCAGTGAAACCCCGCAGGGTCCGTCTGGCTACACCTTC. Its translation is CASSETPQGPSGYTF. This chain links TRBV2 with TRBJ1-2, with a tentative D call TRBD1 (5 bases). The V and J ends lost 2 bases and 7 bases respectively, with 17 bases between them. The length of the CDR3 is 15 residues. Germline CDR1 and CDR2: SNHLY and FYNNEI.

This clonotype was picked up a small number of times. The genes are TRBV29-1 and TRBJ1-2; 7 bases fit TRBD1. Germline loops: CDR1 SQVTM, CDR2 ANQGSEA. The ends lost 7 bases at V and 8 bases at J; junction bases unmatched: 10. The CDR3 is 12 residues long. The CDR3 DNA is TGCAGCGGAGCGACAGGGTCAGGCGGCTACACCTTC. Encoded protein: CSGATGSGGYTF.

This chain links TRBV7-9 with TRBJ2-1, with 8 bases fitting TRBD1. Germline CDR1 and CDR2: SEHNR and FQNEAQ (reference sequence). This CDR3 has 15 residues. V dropped 6 bases and J dropped 6; count of bases not matched to a gene: 10. CDR3 sequence (DNA): TGTGCCAGCAGAGTCGGGACAGGTCCTACCAATGAGCAGTTCTTC. Translated, it gives CASRVGTGPTNEQFF. Looking up the rest from reference TRBV7-9 and TRBJ2-1 gives the full variable domain: DTGVSQNPRHKITKRGQNVTFRCDPISEHNRLYWYRQTLGQGPEFLTYFQNEAQLEKSRLLSDRFSAERPKGSFSTLEIQRTEQGDSAMYLCASRVGTGPTNEQFFGPGTRLTVL.

This sequence joins TRBV12-3 or TRBV12-4 and TRBJ1-6; TRBD1 might be the D (5 bases). V shed 6 bases and J shed 6 bases, with 15 bases lying between them. The CDR3 spans 15 residues. CDR3 coding DNA: TGTGCCAGCAGCCCCTCAGGGTTGGGTAATTCACCCCTCCACTTT. This sequence encodes CASSPSGLGNSPLHF.

The CDR3 coding sequence is TGTGCCAGCAGCCCCCGTCTGGGAAAACAAGAGACCCAGTACTTC. Its protein product is CASSPRLGKQETQYF. The V and J genes are TRBV7-2 and TRBJ2-5; D gene unclear. Trimming removed 5 bases at V and 2 bases at J, with 15 bases between. Germline CDR1 reads SGHTA; CDR2 reads FQGNSA. This CDR3 has 15 amino acids.

The rearrangement uses TRBV7-2 and TRBJ2-5; D unclear. Germline loops: CDR1 SGHTA, CDR2 FQGNSA. The CDR3 extends over 15 amino acids. The ends were cut back, 2 bases at V and 3 bases at J, with 13 bases in the middle. The CDR3 nucleotides read TGTGCCAGCAGCTTATGGCCGCAGTTCAAAGAGACCCAGTACTTC. Residues: CASSLWPQFKETQYF.

The chain recombines TRBV10-3 with TRBJ1-5, with no clear D. CDR1 is ENHRY and CDR2 is SYGVKD in the germline V gene. The V end lost 4 bases, the J end lost 5 bases, and 9 bases lay between the germline ends. This CDR3 is 13 amino acids long. DNA for the CDR3: TGTGCCATCAGTGTAGAAGGAGATCAGCCCCAGCATTTT. Amino acid sequence: CAISVEGDQPQHF.

V is TRBV6-1 and J is TRBJ1-1; no reliable D call. Germline values: CDR1 MNHNS, CDR2 SASEGT. This CDR3 is built from 14 residues. Trimming pared 3 bases from V and 0 bases from J, leaving 8 bases between. The CDR3 DNA reads as TGTGCCAGCAGTGATCGGGCTATGAACACTGAAGCTTTCTTT. This sequence encodes CASSDRAMNTEAFF.

As DNA, the CDR3 is TGTGCCAGCAACGAAAGGGCCGCTAATCAGCCCCAGCATTTT. Protein sequence: CASNERAANQPQHF. The chain couples TRBV2 to TRBJ1-5; D is uncertain. The CDR3 runs 14 residues. V lost 7 bases, J lost 4 bases, and 14 bases lay in between. Germline V gene lookup returns CDR1 SNHLY and CDR2 FYNNEI.

The chain carries TRBV5-1 and TRBJ2-5, with D maybe TRBD1 (7 bases). This CDR3 is 15 amino acids long. CDR1 and CDR2 from the germline V gene are SGHRS and YFSETQ. Deletions cut 4 bases from V and 5 bases from J, with 18 bases between. The chain's CDR3 is CASSTTTGTWETQYF. CDR3 coding DNA: TGCGCCAGCAGCACTACGACAGGGACTTGGGAGACCCAGTACTTC. The full variable domain, completed using reference TRBV5-1 and TRBJ2-5, is KAGVTQTPRYLIKTRGQQVTLSCSPISGHRSVSWYQQTPGQGLQFLFEYFSETQRNKGNFPGRFSGRQFSNSRSEMNVSTLELGDSALYLCASSTTTGTWETQYFGPGTRLLVL.

This clonotype appeared once. The chain recombines TRBV20-1 with TRBJ2-1, with 7 nucleotides matching TRBD1. The CDR3 runs to 14 residues. Per germline, CDR1 DFQATT and CDR2 SNEGSKA (reference sequence). J lost 3 bases, V lost 5 bases, and 7 bases had no gene match. In nucleotides, the CDR3 is TGCAGTGCTGAAGACAGGGCGGGCTACAATGAGCAGTTCTTC. Amino acid sequence: CSAEDRAGYNEQFF.

The gene calls are TRBV3-1 and TRBJ2-5; no clear D gene. The CDR3 length is 13 residues. V was trimmed by 7 bases and J by 1 base, leaving 10 bases between them. Germline CDR1 LGHDT, CDR2 YNNKEL (reference sequence). The CDR3 loop reads CASKTGGQETQYF. CDR3 DNA sequence: TGTGCCAGCAAAACCGGTGGCCAAGAGACCCAGTACTTC.

The chain combines TRBV6-6 with TRBJ1-1; D unclear. Germline V gene lookup returns CDR1 MNHNY and CDR2 SVGAGI (reference sequence). This CDR3 spans 12 amino acids. The germline V and J ends were trimmed by 10 bases and 8 bases, with 17 bases remaining between them. The CDR3 DNA is TGTGCCATCGAAGACGGGATCCGGGAAGCTTTCTTT. Residues: CAIEDGIREAFF.

This chain links TRBV20-1 with TRBJ1-2; 7 bases map to TRBD1. Germline CDR1 DFQATT, CDR2 SNEGSKA (reference sequence). The V gene end was trimmed by 0 bases and the J gene end by 4 bases; junction bases not matched to a gene: 2. This CDR3 has 13 amino acids. The CDR3 sequence is CSARDRQGYGYTF. For the CDR3, the DNA is TGCAGTGCTAGAGATAGACAGGGCTATGGCTACACCTTC.

V usage is TRBV29-1 and J usage is TRBJ2-1; tentative D call: TRBD1 (6 bases). V shed 1 base and J shed 9 bases, with 10 bases lying between them. The CDR3 extends over 12 amino acids. Germline V gene data show CDR1 as SQVTM and CDR2 as ANQGSEA. CDR3 in DNA: TGCAGCGTTGAAGGGGGGCGGCGTGAGCAGTTCTTC. This sequence encodes CSVEGGRREQFF.